These T cell receptor beta chains were read from a single sample in a study of T cell repertoires and leukemia-associated antigens. No antigen is known for these receptors. TCRdb reprocessed the 5' RACE reads via MiXCR and lists one record per CDR3 protein. The data hold roughly 12,000 distinct CDR3 sequences, with about 38% observed a single time. What was sequenced was CD3+ T cells sorted from blood and cultured. Receptor source: a female donor in good health. Both conserved end residues are part of each CDR3. The order of the fields is V gene, clone size, J gene, CDR3 protein. The size field is filled for only some rows; it gives once, few, many or a size class.

V gene: TRBV6-6; clone size: few; J gene: TRBJ2-7; CDR3 protein: CASSYESVRQYF
V gene: TRBV29-1; clone size: -; J gene: TRBJ2-5; CDR3 protein: CSVAGRAIETQYF
V gene: TRBV18; clone size: few; J gene: TRBJ2-2; CDR3 protein: CASSPPGRGPNTGELFF
V gene: TRBV12-3/TRBV12-4; clone size: -; J gene: TRBJ1-5; CDR3 protein: CASSFDRTNQPQHF
V gene: TRBV7-9; clone size: many; J gene: TRBJ2-3; CDR3 protein: CASSFLAGFTDTQYF
V gene: TRBV6-1; clone size: many; J gene: TRBJ2-7; CDR3 protein: CASSEKEGASYEQYF
V gene: TRBV3-1; clone size: medium-sized; J gene: TRBJ2-7; CDR3 protein: CASSQVPAGGFEQYF
V gene: TRBV29-1; clone size: -; J gene: TRBJ2-1; CDR3 protein: CSVDHMGLHEQFF
V gene: TRBV20-1; clone size: medium-sized; J gene: TRBJ2-1; CDR3 protein: CSARDPASGYNEQFF
V gene: TRBV12-3/TRBV12-4; clone size: medium-sized; J gene: TRBJ1-5; CDR3 protein: CASSFGQPQHF
V gene: TRBV20-1; clone size: -; J gene: TRBJ2-5; CDR3 protein: CSAIRAGLETQYF
V gene: TRBV5-1; clone size: -; J gene: TRBJ2-1; CDR3 protein: CASSSAETSVNNEQFF
V gene: TRBV11-3; clone size: -; J gene: TRBJ2-1; CDR3 protein: CASSSPTMASSYNEQFF
V gene: TRBV20-1; clone size: few; J gene: TRBJ2-7; CDR3 protein: CSASLNRGYEQYF
V gene: TRBV5-6; clone size: many; J gene: TRBJ1-4; CDR3 protein: CASSLIKSGQFTTNEKLFF
V gene: TRBV5-1; clone size: many; J gene: TRBJ1-6; CDR3 protein: CASKDGKTVSSYNSPLHF
V gene: TRBV29-1; clone size: -; J gene: TRBJ2-3; CDR3 protein: CSVEVIRGTDTQYF
V gene: TRBV12-3/TRBV12-4; clone size: -; J gene: TRBJ2-7; CDR3 protein: CASSLGQLRDEQYF
V gene: TRBV7-6; clone size: many; J gene: TRBJ2-1; CDR3 protein: CASSLAQTSGYNEQFF
V gene: TRBV24-1; clone size: few; J gene: TRBJ2-1; CDR3 protein: CATSDLRLPIEQFF
V gene: TRBV7-9; clone size: many; J gene: TRBJ2-2; CDR3 protein: CASSLGKPGELFF
V gene: TRBV5-6; clone size: medium-sized; J gene: TRBJ2-3; CDR3 protein: CASSTLTSTDTQYF
V gene: TRBV5-1; clone size: -; J gene: TRBJ2-2; CDR3 protein: CASSLGASGELFF
V gene: TRBV27; clone size: -; J gene: TRBJ2-1; CDR3 protein: CASSLSGRFEQFF
V gene: TRBV25-1; clone size: -; J gene: TRBJ2-2; CDR3 protein: CASSDLNRDTGELFF
V gene: TRBV28; clone size: -; J gene: TRBJ1-3; CDR3 protein: CASRAESGNTIYF
V gene: TRBV5-1; clone size: -; J gene: TRBJ1-5; CDR3 protein: CASSLGYNQPQHF
V gene: TRBV12-3/TRBV12-4; clone size: -; J gene: TRBJ1-4; CDR3 protein: CASRRDRVGKLFF
V gene: TRBV20-1; clone size: -; J gene: TRBJ2-4; CDR3 protein: CSAESAGEVKNIQYF
V gene: TRBV5-1; clone size: medium-sized; J gene: TRBJ2-7; CDR3 protein: CASSSGRRNEQYF
V gene: TRBV18; clone size: -; J gene: TRBJ2-7; CDR3 protein: CASSPHPGSYEQYF
V gene: TRBV5-1; clone size: -; J gene: TRBJ1-2; CDR3 protein: CASSAPGERNYGCTF
V gene: TRBV20-1; clone size: -; J gene: TRBJ2-7; CDR3 protein: CSAPTSGASYEQYF
V gene: TRBV30; clone size: -; J gene: TRBJ1-5; CDR3 protein: CAWAAGQYNQPQHF
V gene: TRBV6-4; clone size: few; J gene: TRBJ2-3; CDR3 protein: CASSERGESTDTQYF
V gene: TRBV29-1; clone size: medium-sized; J gene: TRBJ1-5; CDR3 protein: CSVAGVNSNQPQHF
V gene: TRBV20-1; clone size: medium-sized; J gene: TRBJ2-3; CDR3 protein: CSASGRGTSTDTQYF
V gene: TRBV6-5; clone size: -; J gene: TRBJ2-5; CDR3 protein: CASGGTAQETQYF
V gene: TRBV29-1; clone size: -; J gene: TRBJ1-1; CDR3 protein: CSVPPIKTGQMDTEAFF
V gene: TRBV11-3; clone size: -; J gene: TRBJ1-1; CDR3 protein: CASSLGDIGENTEAFF
V gene: TRBV5-1; clone size: medium-sized; J gene: TRBJ2-1; CDR3 protein: CASTYLAGGPYNEQFF
V gene: TRBV20-1; clone size: -; J gene: TRBJ1-5; CDR3 protein: CSARGGNNQPQHF
V gene: TRBV29-1; clone size: few; J gene: TRBJ1-5; CDR3 protein: CSAGTGPNQPQHF
V gene: TRBV11-3; clone size: -; J gene: TRBJ2-2; CDR3 protein: CAGSSGGGYTGELFF
V gene: TRBV5-1; clone size: -; J gene: TRBJ1-4; CDR3 protein: CASSFTGQEEKLFF
V gene: TRBV2; clone size: many; J gene: TRBJ2-1; CDR3 protein: CASSTGTSGIYNEQFF
V gene: TRBV12-3/TRBV12-4; clone size: -; J gene: TRBJ2-1; CDR3 protein: CASSFSGVNEQFF
V gene: TRBV5-8; clone size: -; J gene: TRBJ2-7; CDR3 protein: CASSSPFPYEQYF
V gene: TRBV5-1; clone size: many; J gene: TRBJ2-7; CDR3 protein: CASSFRTGGDEQYF
V gene: TRBV5-1; clone size: few; J gene: TRBJ2-4; CDR3 protein: CASSLGLAGGLAKNIQYF
V gene: TRBV12-3/TRBV12-4; clone size: once; J gene: TRBJ2-7; CDR3 protein: CASSLATSYEQYF
V gene: TRBV20-1; clone size: medium-sized; J gene: TRBJ2-1; CDR3 protein: CSARDSRVNEQFF
V gene: TRBV7-2; clone size: medium-sized; J gene: TRBJ1-2; CDR3 protein: CASSFGHRVSNYGYTF
V gene: TRBV6-2/TRBV6-3; clone size: -; J gene: TRBJ2-3; CDR3 protein: CADRGPGISTDTQYF
V gene: TRBV4-1; clone size: medium-sized; J gene: TRBJ2-7; CDR3 protein: CASSQVPSGYEQYF
V gene: TRBV24-1; clone size: medium-sized; J gene: TRBJ2-1; CDR3 protein: CATSRRSIALNEQFF
V gene: TRBV20-1; clone size: few; J gene: TRBJ1-1; CDR3 protein: CSARSRDLEAFF
V gene: TRBV7-8; clone size: -; J gene: TRBJ1-6; CDR3 protein: CASSLVGVSPYNSLLHF
V gene: TRBV30; clone size: many; J gene: TRBJ1-5; CDR3 protein: CAWSVGAGINQPQHF